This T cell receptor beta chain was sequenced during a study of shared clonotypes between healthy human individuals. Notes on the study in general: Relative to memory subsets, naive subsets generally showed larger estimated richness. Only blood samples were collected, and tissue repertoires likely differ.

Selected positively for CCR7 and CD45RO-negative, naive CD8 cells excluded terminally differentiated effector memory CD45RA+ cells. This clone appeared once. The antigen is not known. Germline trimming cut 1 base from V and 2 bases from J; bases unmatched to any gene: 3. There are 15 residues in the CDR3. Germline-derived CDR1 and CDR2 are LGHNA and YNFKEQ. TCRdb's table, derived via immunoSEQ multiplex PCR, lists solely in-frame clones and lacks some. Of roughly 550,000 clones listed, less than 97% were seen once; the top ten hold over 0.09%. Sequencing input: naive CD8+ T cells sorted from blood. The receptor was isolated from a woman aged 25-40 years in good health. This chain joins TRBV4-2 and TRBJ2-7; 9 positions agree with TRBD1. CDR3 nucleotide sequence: TGTGCCAGCAGCCAAGCCGGGACAGGGACCTACGAGCAGTACTTC. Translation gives CASSQAGTGTYEQYF.